The rows below give T cell receptor beta chains drawn from one sample of a study of blood T cells in healthy people across ages. Each CDR3 protein is one row after TCRdb ran MiXCR on the 5' RACE reads. Of about 1.8 million distinct CDR3 sequences in the sample, roughly 50% were seen once. The specimen was blood. Source of these receptors: a woman aged 35 to 49 in good health. The CDR3 runs from the conserved cysteine through the conserved F or W. The D gene is left open where the match is weak. Clone sizes are given selectively: once, few, many, or a class where the clone is expanded.

TRBD2	TRBV27	-	TRBJ2-7	TGTGCCAGCAGTTTTTCGAGCGGGGGGCATCATGAGCAGTACTTC	CASSFSSGGHHEQYF
-	TRBV19	-	TRBJ2-3	TGTGCCAGTAAACATAAACCGGGCAGGGATACGCAGTATTTT	CASKHKPGRDTQYF
TRBD1	TRBV18	few	TRBJ2-7	TGTGCCAGCTCAGCGACCGGGACAGGGGCCTACGAGCAGTACTTC	CASSATGTGAYEQYF
-	TRBV20-1	few	TRBJ2-1	TGCAGTGCTATACGCACTAGCTATGAGCAGTTCTTC	CSAIRTSYEQFF
-	TRBV30	-	TRBJ1-2	TGTGCCTGGAGTGGCGCCTATGGCTACACCTTC	CAWSGAYGYTF
-	TRBV20-1	-	TRBJ2-5	TGCAGTGCCGACGCCTTACGGGGCCAAGAGACCCAGTACTTC	CSADALRGQETQYF
-	TRBV10-2	few	TRBJ2-5	TGCGCCACCCGACGGGCGGGAGAGACCCAGTACTTC	CATRRAGETQYF
-	TRBV6-5	few	TRBJ2-5	TGTGCCAGCAGCCGCGACAGAAGTCCTGAAGAGACCCAGTACTTC	CASSRDRSPEETQYF
-	TRBV9	-	TRBJ1-4	TGTGCCAGCAGCCAACCGGGGATTAATGAAAAACTGTTTTTT	CASSQPGINEKLFF
TRBD1	TRBV5-1	-	TRBJ1-2	TGCGCCAGCAGCTCAACCCCGGGACAGGGATATGGCTACACCTTC	CASSSTPGQGYGYTF